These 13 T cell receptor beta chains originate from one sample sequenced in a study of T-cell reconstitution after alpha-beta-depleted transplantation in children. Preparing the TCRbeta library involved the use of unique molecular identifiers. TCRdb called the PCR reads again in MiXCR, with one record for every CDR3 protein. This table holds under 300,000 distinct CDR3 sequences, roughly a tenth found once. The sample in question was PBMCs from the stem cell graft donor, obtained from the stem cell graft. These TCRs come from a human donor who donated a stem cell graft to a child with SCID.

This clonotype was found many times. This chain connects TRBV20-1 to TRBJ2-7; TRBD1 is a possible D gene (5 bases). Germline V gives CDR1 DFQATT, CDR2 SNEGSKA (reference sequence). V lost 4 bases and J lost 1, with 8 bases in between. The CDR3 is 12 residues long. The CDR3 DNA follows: TGCAGTGCTAACAGACAGTCCTACGAGCAGTACTTC. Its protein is CSANRQSYEQYF.

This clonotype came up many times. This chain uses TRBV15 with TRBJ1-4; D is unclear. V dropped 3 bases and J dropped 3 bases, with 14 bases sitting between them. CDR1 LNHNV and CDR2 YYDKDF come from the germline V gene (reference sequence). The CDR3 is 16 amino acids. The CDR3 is CATSSVLTLANEKLFF. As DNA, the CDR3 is TGTGCCACCAGCAGCGTTTTGACGTTAGCTAATGAAAAACTGTTTTTT. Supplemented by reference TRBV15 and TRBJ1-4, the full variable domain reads DAMVIQNPRYQVTQFGKPVTLSCSQTLNHNVMYWYQQKSSQAPKLLFHYYDKDFNNEADTPDNFQSRRPNTSFCFLDIRSPGLGDTAMYLCATSSVLTLANEKLFFGSGTQLSVL.

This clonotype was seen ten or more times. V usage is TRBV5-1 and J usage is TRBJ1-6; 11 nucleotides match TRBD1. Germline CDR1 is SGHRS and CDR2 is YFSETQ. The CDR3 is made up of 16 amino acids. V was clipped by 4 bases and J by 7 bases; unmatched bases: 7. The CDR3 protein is CASSPWTGGRNSPLHF. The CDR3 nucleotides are TGCGCCAGCAGCCCCTGGACAGGGGGCAGGAATTCACCCCTCCACTTT.

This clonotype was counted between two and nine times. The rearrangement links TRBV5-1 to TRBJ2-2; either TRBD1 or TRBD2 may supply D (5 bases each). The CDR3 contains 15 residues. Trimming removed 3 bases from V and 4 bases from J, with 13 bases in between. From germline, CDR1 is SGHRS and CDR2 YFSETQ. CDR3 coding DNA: TGCGCCAGCAGCTGGGACGAGTGGGTCACCGGGGAGCTGTTTTTT. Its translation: CASSWDEWVTGELFF.

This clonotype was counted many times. This CDR3 reads CASSPPPRDTYSYEQYF. For the CDR3, the DNA is TGTGCCAGCAGCCCTCCCCCTAGGGACACCTACTCCTACGAGCAGTACTTC. This chain uses TRBV7-9 with TRBJ2-7; the D gene is possibly TRBD1 (6 bases). The germline V gene has CDR1 SEHNR and CDR2 FQNEAQ (reference sequence). The ends were cut back, 5 bases at V and 0 bases at J, with 20 bases in the middle. The CDR3 totals 17 residues. The full variable domain, completed using reference TRBV7-9 and TRBJ2-7, is DTGVSQNPRHKITKRGQNVTFRCDPISEHNRLYWYRQTLGQGPEFLTYFQNEAQLEKSRLLSDRFSAERPKGSFSTLEIQRTEQGDSAMYLCASSPPPRDTYSYEQYFGPGTRLTVT.

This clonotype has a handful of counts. The CDR3 coding sequence is TGCGCCAGCAGTTTGCTACAAGGGTACGCTGAAGCTTTCTTT. Its protein product is CASSLLQGYAEAFF. The V and J genes are TRBV5-1 and TRBJ1-1, with no clear D. The CDR3 extends over 14 amino acids. V lost 5 bases to trimming and J lost 6 bases, with 17 bases between them. Germline CDR1 is SGHRS and CDR2 is YFSETQ.

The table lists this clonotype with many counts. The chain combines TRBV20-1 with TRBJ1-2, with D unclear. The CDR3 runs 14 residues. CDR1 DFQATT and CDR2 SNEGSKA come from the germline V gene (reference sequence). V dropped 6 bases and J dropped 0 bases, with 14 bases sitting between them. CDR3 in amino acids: CSAPVRGPNYGYTF. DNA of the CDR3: TGCAGTGCACCAGTCCGGGGTCCTAACTATGGCTACACCTTC.

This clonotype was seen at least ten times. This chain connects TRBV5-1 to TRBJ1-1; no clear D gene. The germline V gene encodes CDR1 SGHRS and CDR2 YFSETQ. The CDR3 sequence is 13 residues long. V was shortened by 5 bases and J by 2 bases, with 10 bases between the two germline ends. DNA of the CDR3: TGCGCCAGCAGAGGGCCTGTTAACACTGAAGCTTTCTTT. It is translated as CASRGPVNTEAFF. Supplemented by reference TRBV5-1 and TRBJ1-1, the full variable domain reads KAGVTQTPRYLIKTRGQQVTLSCSPISGHRSVSWYQQTPGQGLQFLFEYFSETQRNKGNFPGRFSGRQFSNSRSEMNVSTLELGDSALYLCASRGPVNTEAFFGQGTRLTVV.

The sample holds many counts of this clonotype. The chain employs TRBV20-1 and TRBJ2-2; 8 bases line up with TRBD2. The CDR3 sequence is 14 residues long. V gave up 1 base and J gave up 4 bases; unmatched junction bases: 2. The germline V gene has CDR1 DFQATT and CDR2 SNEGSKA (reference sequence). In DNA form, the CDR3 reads TGCAGTGCTAGAGTAGCGGGGACCACCGGGGAGCTGTTTTTT. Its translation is CSARVAGTTGELFF.

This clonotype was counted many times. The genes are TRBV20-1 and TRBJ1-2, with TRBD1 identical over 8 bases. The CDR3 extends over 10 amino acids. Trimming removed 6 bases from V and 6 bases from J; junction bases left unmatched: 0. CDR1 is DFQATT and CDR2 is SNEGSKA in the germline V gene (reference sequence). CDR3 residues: CSADRDGYTF. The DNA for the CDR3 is TGCAGTGCGGACAGGGATGGCTACACCTTC.

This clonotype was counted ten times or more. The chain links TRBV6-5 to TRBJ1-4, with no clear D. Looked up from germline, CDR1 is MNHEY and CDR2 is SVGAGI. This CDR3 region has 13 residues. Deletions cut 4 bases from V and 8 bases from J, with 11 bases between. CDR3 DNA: TGTGCCAGCAGTTGGACCGCCGGCGAAAAACTGTTTTTT. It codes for CASSWTAGEKLFF.

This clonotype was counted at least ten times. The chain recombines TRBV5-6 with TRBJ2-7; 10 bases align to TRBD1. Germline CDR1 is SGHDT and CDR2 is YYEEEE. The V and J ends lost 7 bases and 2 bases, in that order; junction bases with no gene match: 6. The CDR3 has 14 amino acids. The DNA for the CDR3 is TGTGCCAGCGGCGGCGGGACAGGGGCCTACGAGCAGTACTTC. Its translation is CASGGGTGAYEQYF.

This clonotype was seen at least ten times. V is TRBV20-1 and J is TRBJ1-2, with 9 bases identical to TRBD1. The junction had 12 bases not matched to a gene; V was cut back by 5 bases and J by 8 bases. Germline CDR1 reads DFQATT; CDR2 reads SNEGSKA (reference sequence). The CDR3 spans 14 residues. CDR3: CSARTGVGLGGYTF. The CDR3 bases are TGCAGTGCTCGGACAGGGGTGGGTCTGGGGGGCTACACCTTC.